This T cell receptor beta chain was sequenced for a study of blood T cell repertoires in COVID-19. The table came from immunoSEQ multiplex PCR; TCRdb's copy has only in-frame clones and leaves some out. The sample yields fewer than 250,000 clones, roughly 80% seen once. The CDR3 is made up of 16 amino acids. V shed 6 bases and J shed 0 bases, with 17 bases lying between them. Germline V gives CDR1 WSHSY, CDR2 SAAADI. The count of this clone is one. This receptor was identified in a woman between 35 and 50 years old with active or convalescent COVID-19. V and J are TRBV10-2 and TRBJ1-2, with D possibly matching TRBD1 (6 bases). Sequences were obtained from peripheral blood. As DNA, the CDR3 is TGCGCCAGCAGAGGAGAAGGGGGGGACCCTAACTATGGCTACACCTTC. Its protein product is CASRGEGGDPNYGYTF.